The rows below give T cell receptor beta chains drawn from one sample of a study of T cells after yellow fever vaccination. TCRdb re-called the 5' RACE reads with MiXCR, one entry per CDR3 protein. The repertoire consists of some 390,000 distinct CDR3 sequences, with under 7.5% occurring once and the leading ten covering 15%. This material consisted of PBMCs, taken 5 days after the yellow fever booster vaccination. The receptors originated from a man in his thirties or forties who received the YFV17D yellow fever vaccine. Both conserved end residues are part of each CDR3. The order of the fields is CDR3 DNA, CDR3 protein, V gene, J gene, D gene, clone size. A D gene is named only where the DNA matches it firmly. Not all rows give a size; the values are once, few, many and, for expanded clones, a class.

CDR3 DNA: TGCAGTGCTCTTCCACTAGCGGGTGCGGAGACCCAGTACTTC
CDR3 protein: CSALPLAGAETQYF
V gene: TRBV20-1
J gene: TRBJ2-5
D gene: TRBD2
clone size: NA

CDR3 DNA: TGTGCCACCAGCAGGAGGGGACTAGCGACCGGGGAGCTGTTTTTT
CDR3 protein: CATSRRGLATGELFF
V gene: TRBV15
J gene: TRBJ2-2
D gene: TRBD2
clone size: few

CDR3 DNA: TGTGCCAGCAGGTATTCAAGGGACTTCTACAATGAGCAGTTCTTC
CDR3 protein: CASRYSRDFYNEQFF
V gene: TRBV6-5
J gene: TRBJ2-1
D gene: NA
clone size: few

CDR3 DNA: TGTGCCAGCAGATACAGGACATCAGATACGCAGTATTTT
CDR3 protein: CASRYRTSDTQYF
V gene: TRBV5-4
J gene: TRBJ2-3
D gene: NA
clone size: many

CDR3 DNA: TGCGCCAGCAGCCGACAAAATCTGGGGGGATTCTATGGCTACACCTTC
CDR3 protein: CASSRQNLGGFYGYTF
V gene: TRBV4-3
J gene: TRBJ1-2
D gene: NA
clone size: NA

CDR3 DNA: TGCAGTGCTAGACTGACTAGCGGGAGCTCCTACAATGAGCAGTTCTTC
CDR3 protein: CSARLTSGSSYNEQFF
V gene: TRBV20-1
J gene: TRBJ2-1
D gene: TRBD2
clone size: NA

CDR3 DNA: TGTGCCAGCAGCCCCCTAGTCTATGAGCAGTTCTTC
CDR3 protein: CASSPLVYEQFF
V gene: TRBV7-8
J gene: TRBJ2-1
D gene: NA
clone size: many

CDR3 DNA: TGTGCCGTAGGGGGTGGCGAGCAGTACTTC
CDR3 protein: CAVGGGEQYF
V gene: TRBV12-3/TRBV12-4
J gene: TRBJ2-7
D gene: NA
clone size: many

CDR3 DNA: TGTGCCAGCTCACCCACGGAGGCCGGGGCCAACGTCCTGACTTTC
CDR3 protein: CASSPTEAGANVLTF
V gene: TRBV18
J gene: TRBJ2-6
D gene: NA
clone size: NA

CDR3 DNA: TGTGCCAGCAGTTTATTGGGACAGGTAGATACGCAGTATTTT
CDR3 protein: CASSLLGQVDTQYF
V gene: TRBV28
J gene: TRBJ2-3
D gene: TRBD1
clone size: NA

CDR3 DNA: TGTGCCAGCACCCAGTCAGGGAGTCAACCCCTCCACTTT
CDR3 protein: CASTQSGSQPLHF
V gene: TRBV7-8
J gene: TRBJ1-6
D gene: NA
clone size: few

CDR3 DNA: TGTGCCAGCAGTCCAAATAGCGGGAGTGTCGGGGAGCTGTTTTTT
CDR3 protein: CASSPNSGSVGELFF
V gene: TRBV12-3/TRBV12-4
J gene: TRBJ2-2
D gene: TRBD2
clone size: NA

CDR3 DNA: TGCAGCGTTGATGCGGACACAGATACGCAGTATTTT
CDR3 protein: CSVDADTDTQYF
V gene: TRBV29-1
J gene: TRBJ2-3
D gene: NA
clone size: many